The 10 T cell receptor beta chains below all came from one sample that was sequenced in a study of human T cells and chemical hapten exposure. The sample's time point: pre-sensitization, week 0. Treatment noted: therapeutic diphenylcyclopropenone sensitization with weekly scalp DPC. MiXCR was run by TCRdb on the RACE reads, yielding one entry per CDR3 protein. The sample has about 110,000 distinct CDR3 sequences, 9.5% to 15% seen once. This specimen was whole blood, taken in connection with sensitization to the hapten diphenylcyclopropenone (DPC). Receptors originate from a woman between 50 and 59 years old with alopecia areata. Some clones in this sample may be carry-over from other donors' samples.

The rearrangement joins TRBV11-2 to TRBJ1-1, with 8 bases identical to TRBD1. Germline lookup yields CDR1 SGHAT and CDR2 FQNNGV. CDR3 length: 14 amino acids. The V gene end was trimmed by 2 bases and the J gene end by 5 bases; junction bases not matched to a gene: 4. The DNA of the CDR3 is TGTGCCAGCAGCTTACAGGGGGCGAAAACTGAAGCTTTCTTT. It encodes CASSLQGAKTEAFF.

This chain links TRBV20-1 with TRBJ2-1; 13 bases align to TRBD2. The CDR3 has 16 amino acids. The junction had 10 bases not matched to a gene; V was cut back by 6 bases and J by 5 bases. Per germline, CDR1 DFQATT and CDR2 SNEGSKA (reference sequence). The CDR3 bases are TGCAGTGCCCCCCGACTAGCGGGGGGACCTAACAATGAGCAGTTCTTC. It encodes CSAPRLAGGPNNEQFF.

This chain connects TRBV7-8 to TRBJ1-1; D is uncertain. The CDR3 is 14 amino acids. V gave up 0 bases and J gave up 5 bases, with 10 bases separating them. The germline gives CDR1 SGHVS, CDR2 FQNEAQ. For the CDR3, the DNA is TGTGCCAGCAGCTTAGCCCTCCGGGAGACTGAAGCTTTCTTT. It codes for CASSLALRETEAFF.

This clonotype was detected many times. The CDR3 nucleotides read TGCGCCAGCAGCCAAGGGGCCAACGTCCTGACTTTC. Translated, it gives CASSQGANVLTF. The chain combines TRBV4-1 with TRBJ2-6; D is unclear. Germline V gives CDR1 MGHRA, CDR2 YSYEKL. With 1 base removed from V and 5 bases from J, the gap between germline ends came to 0 bases. The CDR3 consists of 12 residues.

This clonotype has just a few counts. The chain joins TRBV20-1 to TRBJ2-3; TRBD2 agrees at 15 bases. Germline CDR1 and CDR2: DFQATT and SNEGSKA (reference sequence). The V gene end was trimmed by 6 bases and the J gene end by 6 bases; junction bases not matched to a gene: 7. The CDR3 sequence is 15 residues long. The CDR3 bases are TGCAGTGCCGCCGGGACTAGCGGGAGGTCTGATACGCAGTATTTT. Protein sequence: CSAAGTSGRSDTQYF.

The sample holds many counts of this clonotype. The chain is built from TRBV11-2 and TRBJ2-1, with a tentative D call TRBD1 (6 bases). The CDR3 is 16 residues long. Germline CDR1 and CDR2: SGHAT and FQNNGV. V was trimmed by 5 bases and J by 7 bases, leaving 21 bases between them. CDR3 loop: CASSVNRFGGSNEQFF. The DNA of the CDR3 is TGTGCCAGCAGCGTAAACAGGTTTGGGGGCTCTAATGAGCAGTTCTTC.

This clonotype occurred a few times. The chain recombines TRBV28 with TRBJ2-6, with D uncertain. V was cut by 5 bases and J by 4 bases, with 24 bases left in between. The CDR3 has 19 residues. Germline-derived CDR1 and CDR2 are MDHEN and SYDVKM. CDR3: CASSTLPRAHDVGANVLTF. In DNA form, the CDR3 reads TGTGCCAGCAGTACTCTCCCCCGGGCCCATGACGTCGGGGCCAACGTCCTGACTTTC.

The rearrangement uses TRBV28 and TRBJ2-7; D ambiguous. The CDR3 is made up of 14 amino acids. V was pared by 5 bases and J by 3 bases, with 14 bases between. Germline V gene sequence: CDR1 MDHEN, CDR2 SYDVKM. The CDR3 region has the DNA TGTGCCAGCAGTAGTAGACGGACGTTCTACGAGCAGTACTTC. Protein sequence: CASSSRRTFYEQYF.

The rearrangement uses TRBV2 and TRBJ1-5, with D perhaps TRBD1 (5 bases). Germline loops: CDR1 SNHLY, CDR2 FYNNEI. This CDR3 contains 16 residues. V dropped 3 bases and J dropped 6 bases, with 18 bases sitting between them. The chain's CDR3 is CASSERAPQGGQPQHF. CDR3 sequence (DNA): TGTGCCAGCAGTGAGAGGGCGCCTCAGGGCGGTCAGCCCCAGCATTTT.

Notes on this clonotype: Relative to the germline gene, one junction end is altered; a read error may explain this. The chain has TRBV5-5 and TRBJ2-6, with 9 bases matching TRBD1. Germline V gives CDR1 SGHKS, CDR2 YYEKEE (reference sequence). CDR3 length: 17 residues. CDR3: CSSSSGTGFSGANVLTF. In nucleotides, the CDR3 is TGTTCCAGCAGCTCCGGGACAGGGTTTTCTGGGGCCAACGTCCTGACTTTC.